Sequencing of this TCR beta chain was carried out in a study of blood T cell repertoires in COVID-19. This clone was seen only a few times. Between the trimmed V and J ends, which lost 5 bases and 3 bases, there was a span of 11 bases. This CDR3 comprises 14 residues. CDR1 and CDR2 (germline): ENHRY, SYGVKD. Only in-frame clones appear in the TCRdb table, and some are missing; sequencing was by immunoSEQ multiplex PCR. The table shows 140,000 or so clones, with 85% to 90% occurring only once. Specimen: peripheral blood. The TCR sequence derives from a woman of 80 years or more with acute or convalescent COVID-19. The chain is built from TRBV10-3 and TRBJ2-1; possibly TRBD1 for D (6 bases). CDR3 amino acids: CAISSLTGYNEQFF. For the CDR3, the DNA is TGTGCCATCAGTTCCCTGACAGGCTACAATGAGCAGTTCTTC.